This T cell receptor beta chain was found in a study of human T cells and chemical hapten exposure (dated by TCRdb to the early 2020s). For context, the study as a whole: Libraries were pooled for sequencing, and variation in per-sample TCR yields was attributed mainly to small differences in library volumes within the pool. The study tracked peripheral blood TCR repertoire changes in vivo during primary and secondary sensitization to the hapten diphenylcyclopropenone (DPC) in alopecia patients. From each blood RNA sample, both TCR alpha and TCR beta chains were sequenced. The paper's findings and limits, for the study overall: DPC sensitization did not change how many TCRs were above 1 in 1000 frequency, and no evidence was found of alterations in global repertoire structure. After repeated subsampling, changes were observed in the strength of the expansion versus patch-test correlation and in the threshold at which the correlation became significant.

Total RNA was extracted from unfractionated whole blood that had been collected in Tempus Blood RNA tubes. As TCR sequencing controls, roughly five healthy volunteers were used, with blood taken at day 0, 2 weeks and 6 weeks. Preparation of the library involved 5' RACE. Reads for this sample came from an Illumina MiSeq. Library preparation attached unique molecular identifiers to individual cDNA molecules for quantitative, reproducible TCR counting. In the authors' own workflow: Samples had a median of roughly 98,000 TCRs, with a range from about 23,224 to 690,600. V, J and CDR3 annotation of the TCR reads was carried out using the Decombinator software suite. For the PS versus PT1 abundance plots, all samples were subsampled to the same number of TCRs (28,000). Expanded TCRs were defined as absent before sensitization and observed at least eight times at the 2-week time point. TCRdb cleaned the public reads at Q25 with fastp, built clones with MiXCR and kept in-frame beta chains. Each CDR3 protein gets just one entry, which takes the most common genes and DNA from the rows behind it. None of the V and J calls come from the authors' own analysis; TCRdb made them. The sample table records 75,000 or so distinct CDR3 sequences; around a sixth of these occur just once. The ten largest clones represent approximately 6.3% of the sample.

Points on this clonotype: It has no known antigen specificity. The input lacks base qualities; no much larger clone sits a single base away.

Trimming costs V 2 bases and J 1 base, and their ends lie 26 bases apart. From a lookup of the germline V gene, CDR1 and CDR2 are SQVTM and ANQGSEA. The CDR3 runs 19 residues from the cysteine to the phenylalanine. The sequence is cut down to CDR3 DNA, 57 bases in frame from base 1. The source of this sequence is a female donor in good health. This chain joins TRBV29-1 to TRBJ1-1, with a weak D call of TRBD1 (6 bases match). The nucleotide sequence is given as TGCAGCGTTGAACGGCAGGGGAAAAGAAGAACCCCTCAGAACACTGAAGCTTTCTTT. The resulting protein is CSVERQGKRRTPQNTEAFF.